Below, 19 T cell receptor beta chains from the same sample are listed, as sequenced in a study of shared clonotypes between healthy human individuals. Only CD45RO-negative cells positively selected for CCR7 counted as naive CD8 cells, so terminally differentiated effector memory CD45RA+ cells were excluded. The method was immunoSEQ multiplex PCR; TCRdb's version includes in-frame clones alone and lacks a portion of them. Seen here are 800,000 to 950,000 clones, about 96% observed once, and the top ten hold less than 0.3%. Sequencing was done on a sample of naive CD8+ T cells sorted from blood. Receptors were obtained from a man between 25 and 39 years old in good health.

This clone was counted once. The CDR3 region has the DNA TGTGCCAGCAGCTCGGGTCCGGAAGAGACCCAGTACTTC. It specifies CASSSGPEETQYF. The rearrangement links TRBV7-6 to TRBJ2-5, with no clear D. The CDR3 is 13 amino acids. Trimming removed 4 bases at V and 3 bases at J, with 9 bases between. Germline V gene lookup returns CDR1 SGHVS and CDR2 FNYEAQ. Drawing the rest from reference TRBV7-6 and TRBJ2-5, the complete variable domain is GAGVSQSPRYKVTKRGQDVALRCDPISGHVSLYWYRQALGQGPEFLTYFNYEAQQDKSGLPNDRFSAERPEGSISTLTIQRTEQRDSAMYRCASSSGPEETQYFGPGTRLLVL.

The chain has TRBV14 and TRBJ2-4; TRBD2 matches 10 bases. The CDR3 is 17 residues long. Germline CDR1 SGHDN, CDR2 FVKESK. V lost 6 bases, J lost 6 bases, and 14 bases stayed unmatched. The CDR3 sequence is CASSRLQSGRAGNIQYF. For the CDR3, the DNA is TGTGCCAGCAGTCGCCTACAGAGCGGGAGGGCCGGAAACATTCAGTACTTC.

V and J are TRBV25-1 and TRBJ2-4; the D is unclear. Germline-derived CDR1 and CDR2 are MGHDK and SYGVNS. The CDR3 totals 16 residues. Trimming removed 3 bases from V and 8 bases from J, with 20 bases in between. In DNA form, the CDR3 reads TGTGCCAGCAGTGACCCCGATGGTAGCATCTTAGACATTCAGTACTTC. Translated: CASSDPDGSILDIQYF.

CDR3 sequence: CASSHGGRNTGELFF. CDR3 sequence (DNA): TGTGCCAGCAGCCACGGGGGCAGGAACACCGGGGAGCTGTTTTTT. This chain connects TRBV7-9 to TRBJ2-2; tentatively, D is TRBD1 or TRBD2 (6 bases each). Per germline, CDR1 SEHNR and CDR2 FQNEAQ (reference sequence). V lost 5 bases and J 1 base, leaving 11 bases between the germline ends. This CDR3 spans 15 amino acids. Together with reference TRBV7-9 and TRBJ2-2, the CDR3 gives the full variable domain: DTGVSQNPRHKITKRGQNVTFRCDPISEHNRLYWYRQTLGQGPEFLTYFQNEAQLEKSRLLSDRFSAERPKGSFSTLEIQRTEQGDSAMYLCASSHGGRNTGELFFGEGSRLTVL.

The rearrangement uses TRBV9 and TRBJ1-1; perhaps TRBD1 as D (5 bases). The CDR3 is made up of 15 amino acids. Germline V gives CDR1 SGDLS, CDR2 YYNGEE. V lost 0 bases, J lost 0 bases, and 9 bases lay in between. In nucleotides, the CDR3 is TGTGCCAGCAGCGTAGAAGGGGCGATGAACACTGAAGCTTTCTTT. This gives the protein CASSVEGAMNTEAFF.

The chain combines TRBV27 with TRBJ2-1; 13 nucleotides align to TRBD2. The CDR3 contains 14 residues. Germline trimming cut 3 bases from V and 10 bases from J; bases unmatched to any gene: 3. Germline CDR1 is MNHEY and CDR2 is SMNVEV (reference sequence). CDR3 bases: TGTGCCAGCAGTTTGACTAGCGGGGGGAGGGAGCAGTTCTTC. Its protein is CASSLTSGGREQFF.

The rearrangement joins TRBV14 to TRBJ2-1; TRBD2 aligns across 9 bases. CDR1 is SGHDN and CDR2 is FVKESK in the germline V gene. V was clipped by 2 bases and J by 5 bases; unmatched bases: 7. This CDR3 is built from 16 residues. CDR3: CASSQRLSGSHNEQFF. Written as DNA, the CDR3 is TGTGCCAGCAGCCAACGTCTTAGCGGGAGTCACAATGAGCAGTTCTTC.

The CDR3 sequence is CASSAFRGNEQFF. In DNA, the CDR3 is TGTGCCAGCAGCGCATTCCGGGGAAATGAGCAGTTCTTC. The chain is built from TRBV9 and TRBJ2-1; D may be TRBD2 (5 bases). The germline V gene has CDR1 SGDLS and CDR2 YYNGEE. The CDR3 loop spans 13 amino acids. V was cut by 3 bases and J by 7 bases, with 11 bases left in between.

The rearrangement joins TRBV10-3 to TRBJ2-3, with D possibly being TRBD1 (6 bases). Germline loops: CDR1 ENHRY, CDR2 SYGVKD. The CDR3 consists of 13 residues. Between the trimmed V and J ends, which lost 8 bases and 6 bases, there was a span of 15 bases. The DNA for the CDR3 is TGTGCCATCGGGTCGGCAGGACAGGATACGCAGTATTTT. It codes for CAIGSAGQDTQYF.

The CDR3 nucleotides read TGTGCCAGCAGTTTAGGACAAAATAGCAATCAGCCCCAGCATTTT. Translation gives CASSLGQNSNQPQHF. This sequence joins TRBV27 and TRBJ1-5; tentatively, D is TRBD1 (5 bases). Germline CDR1 and CDR2: MNHEY and SMNVEV (reference sequence). Trimming shortened V by 2 bases and J by 0 bases, and 8 bases separated the two germline ends. The CDR3 runs 15 residues.

Details on this clone: Other DNA variants within this sample encode the same CDR3. The chain links TRBV13 to TRBJ2-3; unclear D gene. The germline gives CDR1 PRHDT, CDR2 FYEKMQ (reference sequence). The V end was cut by 0 bases, the J end by 2 bases, with 0 bases between. The CDR3 loop spans 12 amino acids. Written as DNA, the CDR3 is TGTGCCAGCAGCTTAGGCACAGATACGCAGTATTTT. As protein: CASSLGTDTQYF.

The gene calls are TRBV11-2 and TRBJ2-7; D not resolved. Per the germline V gene, CDR1 is SGHAT and CDR2 is FQNNGV. V was cut by 5 bases and J by 5 bases, with 10 bases left in between. The CDR3 runs 12 residues. The DNA of the CDR3 is TGTGCCAGCAGCCGCCCCAGTCACGAGCAGTACTTC. This codes for CASSRPSHEQYF.

The chain is built from TRBV13 and TRBJ2-1; D not resolved. There are 13 residues in the CDR3. Trimming stripped 1 base from V and 4 bases from J, with 5 bases between. In germline, CDR1 is PRHDT, CDR2 FYEKMQ (reference sequence). The CDR3 loop reads CASSLVAYNEQFF. The DNA of the CDR3 is TGTGCCAGCAGCTTAGTTGCTTACAATGAGCAGTTCTTC.

The J gene is TRBJ2-7, the V gene TRBV19, with 11 bases matching TRBD2. Per the germline V gene, CDR1 is LNHDA and CDR2 is SQIVND (reference sequence). V trimming: 1 base; J trimming: 0 bases; junction bases outside the gene matches: 5. The CDR3 has 17 residues. CDR3 sequence: CASSIGPTSGSSYEQYF. The CDR3 DNA sequence: TGTGCCAGTAGTATAGGTCCAACTAGCGGGAGCTCCTACGAGCAGTACTTC.

The genes are TRBV9 and TRBJ1-1; D is uncertain. The CDR3 loop spans 16 amino acids. V dropped 0 bases and J dropped 0 bases, with 12 bases sitting between them. Germline V gives CDR1 SGDLS, CDR2 YYNGEE. CDR3 coding DNA: TGTGCCAGCAGCGTAGGGGTCGGTTTAGTGAACACTGAAGCTTTCTTT. Protein sequence: CASSVGVGLVNTEAFF.

This chain links TRBV5-5 with TRBJ2-7, with 11 bases lining up with TRBD1. Germline CDR1 is SGHKS and CDR2 is YYEKEE (reference sequence). The CDR3 length is 14 residues. Losses at the gene ends were 2 bases for V and 6 bases for J; bases not matched to a gene: 4. The CDR3 coding sequence is TGTGCCAGCAGCTTCTGGGACAGGGGGATCGAGCAGTACTTC. This encodes CASSFWDRGIEQYF. Looking up the rest from reference TRBV5-5 and TRBJ2-7 gives the full variable domain: DAGVTQSPTHLIKTRGQQVTLRCSPISGHKSVSWYQQVLGQGPQFIFQYYEKEERGRGNFPDRFSARQFPNYSSELNVNALLLGDSALYLCASSFWDRGIEQYFGPGTRLTVT.

This clone appeared a single time. Other nucleotide sequences from this sample produce the same CDR3. CDR3 sequence reads: CASSVGGLAETQYF. The CDR3 nucleotides are TGTGCCAGCAGCGTGGGGGGACTAGCGGAGACCCAGTACTTC. The chain joins TRBV9 to TRBJ2-5, with 10 bases fitting TRBD2. This CDR3 comprises 14 residues. Germline CDR1 and CDR2: SGDLS and YYNGEE. The junction had 3 bases not matched to a gene; V was cut back by 2 bases and J by 5 bases.

The chain combines TRBV7-9 with TRBJ2-1, with unresolved D. The V and J ends lost 5 bases and 6 bases respectively, with 11 bases between them. This CDR3 region has 13 residues. Per the germline V gene, CDR1 is SEHNR and CDR2 is FQNEAQ (reference sequence). Here the CDR3 DNA reads TGTGCCAGCAGCCCACCTAGGGTCAATGAGCAGTTCTTC. Its translation is CASSPPRVNEQFF.

This clone appeared once. The same CDR3 can be traced to other DNA sequences in this sample. The rearrangement joins TRBV27 to TRBJ2-7, with a tentative D call TRBD2 (6 bases). Germline values: CDR1 MNHEY, CDR2 SMNVEV (reference sequence). The CDR3 has 12 residues. V was cut by 3 bases and J by 5 bases, with 8 bases left in between. CDR3 DNA sequence: TGTGCCAGCAGTTTCTCGGGGGACGAGCAGTACTTC. Protein product: CASSFSGDEQYF.